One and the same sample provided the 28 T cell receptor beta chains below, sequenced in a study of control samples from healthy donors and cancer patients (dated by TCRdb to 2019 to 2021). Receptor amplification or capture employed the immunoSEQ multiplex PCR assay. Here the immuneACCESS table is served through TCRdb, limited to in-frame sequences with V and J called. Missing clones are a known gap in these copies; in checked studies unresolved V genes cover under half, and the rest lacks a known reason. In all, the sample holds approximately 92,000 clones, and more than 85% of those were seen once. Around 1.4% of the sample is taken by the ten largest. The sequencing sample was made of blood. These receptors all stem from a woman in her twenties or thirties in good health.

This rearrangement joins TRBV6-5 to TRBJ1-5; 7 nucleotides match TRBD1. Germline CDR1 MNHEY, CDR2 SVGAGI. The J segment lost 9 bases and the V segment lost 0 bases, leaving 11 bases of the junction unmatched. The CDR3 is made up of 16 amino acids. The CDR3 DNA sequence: TGTGCCAGCAGTTACTCGAATCCACAGGGGCGCCTGCCCCAGCATTTT. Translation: CASSYSNPQGRLPQHF.

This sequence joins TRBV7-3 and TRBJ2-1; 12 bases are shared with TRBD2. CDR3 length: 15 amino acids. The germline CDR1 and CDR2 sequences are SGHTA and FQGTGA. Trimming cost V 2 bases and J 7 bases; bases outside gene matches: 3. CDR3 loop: CASSLLAGGRNEQFF. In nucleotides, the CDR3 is TGTGCCAGCAGCTTACTAGCGGGGGGGCGAAATGAGCAGTTCTTC.

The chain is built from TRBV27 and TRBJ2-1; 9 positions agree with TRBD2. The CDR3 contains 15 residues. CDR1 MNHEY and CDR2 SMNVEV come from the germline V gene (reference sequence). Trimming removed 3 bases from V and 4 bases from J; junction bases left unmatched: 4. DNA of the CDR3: TGTGCCAGCAGTTTGCTAGCGGGGAAATACAATGAGCAGTTCTTC. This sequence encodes CASSLLAGKYNEQFF.

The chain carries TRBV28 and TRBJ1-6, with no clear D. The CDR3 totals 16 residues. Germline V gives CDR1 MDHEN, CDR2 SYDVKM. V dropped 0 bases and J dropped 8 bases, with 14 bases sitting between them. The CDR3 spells CASSLWVRKVDSPLHF. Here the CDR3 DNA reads TGTGCCAGCAGTTTATGGGTACGAAAAGTCGATTCACCCCTCCACTTT.

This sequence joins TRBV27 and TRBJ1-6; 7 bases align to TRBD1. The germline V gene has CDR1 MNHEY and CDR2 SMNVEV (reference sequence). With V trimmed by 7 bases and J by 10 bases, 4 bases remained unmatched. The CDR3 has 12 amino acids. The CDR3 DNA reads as TGTGCCAGCACCCGACAGGGATCACCCCTCCACTTT. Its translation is CASTRQGSPLHF.

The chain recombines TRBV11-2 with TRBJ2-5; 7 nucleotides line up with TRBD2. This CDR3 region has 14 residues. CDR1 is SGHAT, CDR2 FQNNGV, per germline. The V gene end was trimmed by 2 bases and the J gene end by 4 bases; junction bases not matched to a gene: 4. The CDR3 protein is CASSLRASGETQYF. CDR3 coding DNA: TGTGCCAGCAGCTTACGCGCTAGCGGAGAGACCCAGTACTTC. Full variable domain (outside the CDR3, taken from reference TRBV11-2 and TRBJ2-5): EAGVAQSPRYKIIEKRQSVAFWCNPISGHATLYWYQQILGQGPKLLIQFQNNGVVDDSQLPKDRFSAERLKGVDSTLKIQPAKLEDSAVYLCASSLRASGETQYFGPGTRLLVL.

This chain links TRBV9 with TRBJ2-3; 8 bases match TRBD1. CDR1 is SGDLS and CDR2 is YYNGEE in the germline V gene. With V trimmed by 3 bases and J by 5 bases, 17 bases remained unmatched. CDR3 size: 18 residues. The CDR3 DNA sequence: TGTGCCAGCAGCGGAACCATCGGGACAGGCAAACGAAGAGATACGCAGTATTTT. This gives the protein CASSGTIGTGKRRDTQYF.

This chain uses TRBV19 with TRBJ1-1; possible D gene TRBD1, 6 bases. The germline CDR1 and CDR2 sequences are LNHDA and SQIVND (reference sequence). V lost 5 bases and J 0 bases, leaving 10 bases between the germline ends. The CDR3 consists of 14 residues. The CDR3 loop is CASSATGMNTEAFF. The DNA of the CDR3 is TGTGCCAGTAGTGCAACAGGGATGAACACTGAAGCTTTCTTT.

In DNA form, the CDR3 reads TGTGCCAGCACCCCGCGGAGTTATGACAATGAGCAGTTCTTC. Translation: CASTPRSYDNEQFF. The gene calls are TRBV7-9 and TRBJ2-1; D ambiguous. V lost 7 bases to trimming and J lost 5 bases, with 15 bases between them. Germline-derived CDR1 and CDR2 are SEHNR and FQNEAQ (reference sequence). The CDR3 extends over 14 amino acids.

The CDR3 coding sequence is TGTGCCAGCGGCTTAGAACAAGGCACAGATACGCAGTATTTT. Translated: CASGLEQGTDTQYF. The chain is built from TRBV6-5 and TRBJ2-3; D ambiguous. The CDR3 is 14 amino acids. Trimming removed 8 bases at V and 1 base at J, with 13 bases between. Germline-derived CDR1 and CDR2 are MNHEY and SVGAGI.

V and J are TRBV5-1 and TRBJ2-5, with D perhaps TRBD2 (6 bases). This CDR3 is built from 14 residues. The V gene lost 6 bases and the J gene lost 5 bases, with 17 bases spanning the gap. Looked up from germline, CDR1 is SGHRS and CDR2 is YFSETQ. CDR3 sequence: CASKMVEAGETQYF. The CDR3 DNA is TGCGCCAGCAAGATGGTAGAGGCGGGGGAGACCCAGTACTTC.

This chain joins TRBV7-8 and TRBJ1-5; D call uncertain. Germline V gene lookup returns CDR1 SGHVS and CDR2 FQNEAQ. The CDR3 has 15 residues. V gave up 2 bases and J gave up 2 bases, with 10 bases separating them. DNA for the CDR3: TGTGCCAGCAGCTTATTATTGGACGGCAATCAGCCCCAGCATTTT. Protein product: CASSLLLDGNQPQHF.

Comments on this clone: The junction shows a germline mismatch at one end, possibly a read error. The CDR3 is CPGTCTDTQYF. The CDR3 nucleotides read TGCCCCGGGACATGCACAGATACGCAGTATTTT. The chain links TRBV25-1 to TRBJ2-3; a weak D match, TRBD1 (6 bases). Germline V gene sequence: CDR1 MGHDK, CDR2 SYGVNS. The CDR3 spans 11 residues.

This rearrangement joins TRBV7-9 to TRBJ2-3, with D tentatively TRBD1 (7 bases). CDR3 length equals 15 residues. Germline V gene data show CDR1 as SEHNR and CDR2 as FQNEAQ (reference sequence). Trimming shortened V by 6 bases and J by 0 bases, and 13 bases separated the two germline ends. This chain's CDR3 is CASRRGQTSTDTQYF. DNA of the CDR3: TGTGCCAGCAGGCGGGGACAGACTAGCACAGATACGCAGTATTTT.

Here the CDR3 reads CATSKDHRETQYF. Here the CDR3 DNA reads TGTGCCACCAGCAAAGACCATCGGGAGACCCAGTACTTC. V and J are TRBV15 and TRBJ2-5; D is unresolved. Germline CDR1 reads LNHNV; CDR2 reads YYDKDF (reference sequence). The CDR3 consists of 13 residues. The germline V and J ends were trimmed by 4 bases and 5 bases, with 11 bases remaining between them.

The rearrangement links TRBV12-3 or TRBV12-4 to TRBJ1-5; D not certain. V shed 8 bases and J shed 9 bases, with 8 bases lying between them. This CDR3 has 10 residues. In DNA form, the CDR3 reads TGTGCCAGCGGTGGTCTGCCCCAGCATTTT. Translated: CASGGLPQHF.

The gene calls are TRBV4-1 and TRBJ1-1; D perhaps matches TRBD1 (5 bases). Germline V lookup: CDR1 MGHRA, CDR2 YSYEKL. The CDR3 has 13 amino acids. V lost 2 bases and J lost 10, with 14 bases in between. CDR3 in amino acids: CASSQWRGEGAFF. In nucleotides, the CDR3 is TGCGCCAGCAGCCAATGGCGGGGGGAAGGAGCTTTCTTT.

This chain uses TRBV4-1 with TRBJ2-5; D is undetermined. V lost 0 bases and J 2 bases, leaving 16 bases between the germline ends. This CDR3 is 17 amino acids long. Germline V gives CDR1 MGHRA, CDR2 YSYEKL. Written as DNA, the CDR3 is TGCGCCAGCAGCCAAGATTTCGCAGTCTTGGGACAAGAGACCCAGTACTTC. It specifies CASSQDFAVLGQETQYF.

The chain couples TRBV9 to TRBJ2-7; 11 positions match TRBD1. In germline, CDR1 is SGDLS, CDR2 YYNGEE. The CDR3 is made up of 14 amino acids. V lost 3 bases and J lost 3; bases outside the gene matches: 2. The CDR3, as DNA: TGTGCCAGCAGCGGGGGGACAGGGGGCTACGAGCAGTACTTC. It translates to CASSGGTGGYEQYF. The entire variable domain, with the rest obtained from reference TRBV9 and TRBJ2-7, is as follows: DSGVTQTPKHLITATGQRVTLRCSPRSGDLSVYWYQQSLDQGLQFLIQYYNGEERAKGNILERFSAQQFPDLHSELNLSSLELGDSALYFCASSGGTGGYEQYFGPGTRLTVT.

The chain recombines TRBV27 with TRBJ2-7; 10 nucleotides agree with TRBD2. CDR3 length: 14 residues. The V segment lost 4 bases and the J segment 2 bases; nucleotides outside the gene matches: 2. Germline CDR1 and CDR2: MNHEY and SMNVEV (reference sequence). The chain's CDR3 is CASSSAGGAYEQYF. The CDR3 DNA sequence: TGTGCCAGCAGTTCAGCGGGGGGGGCCTACGAGCAGTACTTC.

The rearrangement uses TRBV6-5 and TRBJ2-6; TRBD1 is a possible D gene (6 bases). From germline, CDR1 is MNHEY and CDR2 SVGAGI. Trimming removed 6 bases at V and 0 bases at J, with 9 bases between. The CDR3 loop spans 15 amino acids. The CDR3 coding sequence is TGTGCCAGCAGCACAGGGCACTCTGGGGCCAACGTCCTGACTTTC. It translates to CASSTGHSGANVLTF.

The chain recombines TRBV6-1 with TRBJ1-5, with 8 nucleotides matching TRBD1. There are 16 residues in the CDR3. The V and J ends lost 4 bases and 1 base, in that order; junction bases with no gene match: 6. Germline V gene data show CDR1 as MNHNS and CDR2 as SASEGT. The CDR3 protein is CASSVTGDRSNQPQHF. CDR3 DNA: TGTGCCAGCAGTGTGACAGGGGATCGAAGCAATCAGCCCCAGCATTTT.

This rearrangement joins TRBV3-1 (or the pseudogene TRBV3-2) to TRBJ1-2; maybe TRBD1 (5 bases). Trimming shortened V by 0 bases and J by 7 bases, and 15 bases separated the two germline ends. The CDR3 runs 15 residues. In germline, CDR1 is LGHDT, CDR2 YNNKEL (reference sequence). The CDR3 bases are TGTGCCAGCAGCCAAGACCCTGCAGGGTTTCGTGGCTACACCTTC. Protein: CASSQDPAGFRGYTF.

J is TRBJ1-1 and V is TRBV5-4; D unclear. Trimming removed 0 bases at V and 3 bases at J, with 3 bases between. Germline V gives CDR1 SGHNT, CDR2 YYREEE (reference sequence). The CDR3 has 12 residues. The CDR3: CASSLGDTEAFF. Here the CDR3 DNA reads TGTGCCAGCAGCTTGGGGGACACTGAAGCTTTCTTT.

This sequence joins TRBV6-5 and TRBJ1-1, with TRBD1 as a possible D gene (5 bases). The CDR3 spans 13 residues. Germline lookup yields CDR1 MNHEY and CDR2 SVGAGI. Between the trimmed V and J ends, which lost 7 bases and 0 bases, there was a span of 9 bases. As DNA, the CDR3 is TGTGCCAGCAATAAACAGGTGAACACTGAAGCTTTCTTT. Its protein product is CASNKQVNTEAFF.

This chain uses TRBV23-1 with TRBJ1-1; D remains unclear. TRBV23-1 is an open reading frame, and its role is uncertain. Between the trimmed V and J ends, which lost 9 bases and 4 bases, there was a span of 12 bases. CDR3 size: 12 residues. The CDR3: CASGRGGTEAFF. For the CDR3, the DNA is TGCGCCAGTGGTCGGGGAGGCACTGAAGCTTTCTTT.

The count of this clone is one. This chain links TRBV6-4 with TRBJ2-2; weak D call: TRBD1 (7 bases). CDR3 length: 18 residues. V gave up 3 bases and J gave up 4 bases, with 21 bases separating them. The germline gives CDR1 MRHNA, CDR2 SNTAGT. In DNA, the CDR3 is TGTGCCAGCAGTGAAAATTTTTCCGGAGGGGGCAGCACCGGGGAGCTGTTTTTT. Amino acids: CASSENFSGGGSTGELFF.

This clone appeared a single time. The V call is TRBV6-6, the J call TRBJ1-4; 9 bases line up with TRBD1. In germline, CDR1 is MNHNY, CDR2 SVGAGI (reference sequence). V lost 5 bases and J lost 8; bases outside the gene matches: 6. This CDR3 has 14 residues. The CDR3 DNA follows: TGTGCCAGCAGTACAGGGGGCATAAAGGAAAAACTGTTTTTT. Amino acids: CASSTGGIKEKLFF.